This T cell receptor beta chain comes out of a study of T-cell reconstitution after alpha-beta-depleted transplantation in children (dated by TCRdb to the mid-2010s). Describing the broader study: T-cell immune reconstitution after TCRalphabeta/CD19-depleted allogeneic hematopoietic cell transplantation in children was quantitatively tracked in the study by means of TCR repertoire profiling.

The sample's treatment or condition label is to be understood as: allogeneic hematopoietic cell transplantation with graft depleted of TCRalphabeta T cells and CD19 B cells. The transplant recipients were children given TCRalphabeta/CD19-depleted allogeneic hematopoietic cell grafts. Libraries were prepared through PCR. Sequenced on an Illumina HiSeq 2500. TCR library preparation used molecular barcoding, with unique molecular identifiers applied to normalize quantification of the TCRbeta repertoire. Through fastp at Q25 and MiXCR, TCRdb rebuilt clones from the public reads, retaining in-frame beta chains. When rows share a CDR3 protein, they turn into one entry using the most common DNA and genes. Within this sample are roughly 120,000 distinct CDR3 sequences, with about 9.3% of them counted one time only. The biggest ten clones account for less than 40% of the sample. This clonotype was seen only a few times. It lacks a known antigen. It has no much larger one-base neighbor in the sample; base qualities were not kept.

Germline trimming amounts to 4 bases on V and 3 bases on J, with 5 as the count of junction bases outside the gene matches. The CDR3 goes from the cysteine to the phenylalanine over 16 residues. Of the read, only the CDR3 DNA is kept; its 48 bases are in frame from base 1. Reading the germline V gene gives CDR1 SGHVS and CDR2 FNYEAQ. Findings and caveats that apply to the study as a whole: The high TCRbeta diversity at day 60 in some patients was ascribed to recipient T cells and intrathymic progenitors that had survived conditioning. The frequencies of hyperexpanded clones fell over the following months, and after one year, T-cell counts and TCRbeta diversity were mostly attributed to newly produced T cells. The apparently early recovery of alphabetaT-cell counts about two months after transplant reportedly depended on only several hundred rapidly expanded clones that came from non-depleted graft cells.

Sample: PBMCs, taken before TCRalphabeta/CD19-depleted stem cell transplant. The rearranged segments are TRBV7-6 and TRBJ2-2; TRBD1 agrees with 10 junctional bases. The clonotype originates from a boy aged 2 to 10 with acute lymphoblastic leukemia, due to receive a stem cell transplant. Read as DNA, the sequence is TGTGCCAGCAGCTCCGGGACAGGGGCCGACACCGGGGAGCTGTTTTTT. Its translation is CASSSGTGADTGELFF.